What follows are 12 T cell receptor beta chains derived from one specimen sequenced in a study of OX40 agonist ivuxolimab in advanced cancers. The assay was immunoSEQ multiplex PCR, and TCRdb's table has in-frame clones only and misses some. This repertoire shows 45,000 to 65,000 clones, around 82% found once; its top ten account for 3.5% to 4.5%. Sequenced material: CD4+ or CD8+ T cells sorted from blood, taken in a trial of the OX40 agonist ivuxolimab. These TCRs come from an adult with an advanced solid tumor such as melanoma, head and neck, liver or kidney cancer.

This chain links TRBV29-1 with TRBJ1-4; 7 nucleotides line up with TRBD1. This CDR3 region has 13 residues. J was trimmed by 8 bases and V by 4 bases; bases with no gene match: 7. The germline CDR1 and CDR2 sequences are SQVTM and ANQGSEA. This CDR3 reads CSVGQGPREKLFF. CDR3 DNA: TGCAGCGTTGGACAGGGTCCGAGGGAAAAACTGTTTTTT.

The rearrangement joins TRBV28 to TRBJ2-7; 8 nucleotides align to TRBD1. Germline assignment: CDR1 MDHEN and CDR2 SYDVKM. Losses at the gene ends were 11 bases for V and 4 bases for J; bases not matched to a gene: 16. This CDR3 spans 15 amino acids. CDR3 protein: CAVLRLTGAQYEQYF. The CDR3 nucleotides read TGTGCCGTACTCAGGCTGACAGGGGCCCAATACGAGCAGTACTTC.

The chain uses TRBV7-8 and TRBJ2-7; D might be TRBD2 (6 bases). With 4 bases removed from V and 6 bases from J, the gap between germline ends came to 22 bases. The CDR3 sequence is 16 residues long. Germline V lookup: CDR1 SGHVS, CDR2 FQNEAQ. For the CDR3, the DNA is TGTGCCAGCAGCTCCCCTGGGGGGAGAACGGTTGGCGAGCAGTACTTC. Protein: CASSSPGGRTVGEQYF.

The chain is built from TRBV9 and TRBJ1-3, with D tentatively TRBD1 (5 bases). The CDR3 has 14 residues. With 3 bases removed from V and 0 bases from J, the gap between germline ends came to 7 bases. The germline V gene has CDR1 SGDLS and CDR2 YYNGEE. CDR3 protein: CASSDGGSGNTIYF. CDR3 nucleotides: TGTGCCAGCAGCGACGGGGGCTCTGGAAACACCATATATTTT.

V gene TRBV11-2 combines with J gene TRBJ2-1; D possibly uses TRBD1 or TRBD2 (10 bases each). CDR3 length equals 17 residues. Per the germline V gene, CDR1 is SGHAT and CDR2 is FQNNGV. V lost 7 bases and J 8 bases, leaving 27 bases between the germline ends. For the CDR3, the DNA is TGTGCCAGCACCTGGACAGGGGGGCTAGCGGGGGTAGATGAGCAGTTCTTC. This codes for CASTWTGGLAGVDEQFF.

This chain connects TRBV11-2 to TRBJ2-2; 11 nucleotides line up with TRBD2. The CDR3 has 16 amino acids. The germline V gene has CDR1 SGHAT and CDR2 FQNNGV. V dropped 5 bases and J dropped 5; count of bases not matched to a gene: 7. The CDR3 nucleotides are TGTGCCAGCAGCCCATACCCTAGCGGGAGGACCGGGGAGCTGTTTTTT. Its translation is CASSPYPSGRTGELFF.

The V gene is TRBV18, the J gene TRBJ2-7; a possible D gene is TRBD2 (5 bases). The CDR3 extends over 13 amino acids. Germline V CDR1 and CDR2: KGHSH, LQKENI. V was clipped by 4 bases and J by 2 bases, with 9 bases between them. CDR3 in amino acids: CASSRGEPYEQYF. DNA of the CDR3: TGTGCCAGCTCACGGGGAGAACCCTACGAGCAGTACTTC.

This clone was found a few times. The V and J genes are TRBV5-4 and TRBJ1-4; D perhaps matches TRBD1 (5 bases). The CDR3 sequence is 16 residues long. Germline CDR1 is SGHNT and CDR2 is YYREEE (reference sequence). V lost 4 bases to trimming and J lost 4 bases, with 17 bases between them. CDR3 loop: CASSLDGALNNEKLFF. The CDR3 region has the DNA TGTGCCAGCAGCCTAGATGGGGCGCTAAATAATGAAAAACTGTTTTTT. The full variable domain, completed using reference TRBV5-4 and TRBJ1-4, is ETGVTQSPTHLIKTRGQQVTLRCSSQSGHNTVSWYQQALGQGPQFIFQYYREEENGRGNFPPRFSGLQFPNYSSELNVNALELDDSALYLCASSLDGALNNEKLFFGSGTQLSVL.

The chain couples TRBV2 to TRBJ1-4; 10 positions match TRBD1. The germline V gene encodes CDR1 SNHLY and CDR2 FYNNEI. CDR3 length equals 13 residues. Germline trimming cut 4 bases from V and 10 bases from J; bases unmatched to any gene: 3. The CDR3 is CASSVGQGGKLFF. In DNA form, the CDR3 reads TGTGCCAGCAGTGTCGGACAGGGGGGAAAACTGTTTTTT.

A few counts support this clone. The genes are TRBV4-3 and TRBJ1-1; D uncertain. The CDR3 covers 16 residues. The ends were cut back, 0 bases at V and 3 bases at J, with 14 bases in the middle. The germline V gene encodes CDR1 LGHNA and CDR2 YSLEER. The CDR3: CASSQDRRGKDTEAFF. DNA for the CDR3: TGCGCCAGCAGCCAAGATCGGCGGGGTAAGGACACTGAAGCTTTCTTT.

This chain connects TRBV7-2 to TRBJ2-2, with D unresolved. Between the trimmed V and J ends, which lost 1 base and 5 bases, there was a span of 8 bases. This CDR3 has 14 residues. Germline values: CDR1 SGHTA, CDR2 FQGNSA. The CDR3 is CASSLESWTGELFF. CDR3 coding DNA: TGTGCCAGCAGCTTAGAATCGTGGACCGGGGAGCTGTTTTTT.

The rearrangement uses TRBV19 and TRBJ1-5; D call uncertain. V lost 3 bases and J 0 bases, leaving 6 bases between the germline ends. Looked up from germline, CDR1 is LNHDA and CDR2 is SQIVND (reference sequence). The CDR3 runs to 14 residues. This CDR3 reads CASSITDSNQPQHF. The CDR3 DNA reads as TGTGCCAGTAGTATCACAGATAGCAATCAGCCCCAGCATTTT.